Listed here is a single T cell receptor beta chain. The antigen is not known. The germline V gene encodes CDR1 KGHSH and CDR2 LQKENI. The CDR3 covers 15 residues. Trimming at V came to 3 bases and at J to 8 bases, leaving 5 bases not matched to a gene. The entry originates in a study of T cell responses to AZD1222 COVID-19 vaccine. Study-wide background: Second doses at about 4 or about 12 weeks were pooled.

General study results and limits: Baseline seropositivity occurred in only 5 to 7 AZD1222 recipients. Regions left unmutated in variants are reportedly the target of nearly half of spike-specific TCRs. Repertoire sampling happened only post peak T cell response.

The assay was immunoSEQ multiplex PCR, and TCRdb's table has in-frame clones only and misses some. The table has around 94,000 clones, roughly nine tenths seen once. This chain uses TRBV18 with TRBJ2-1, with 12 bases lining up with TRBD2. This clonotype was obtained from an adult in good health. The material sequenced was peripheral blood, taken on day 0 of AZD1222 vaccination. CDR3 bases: TGTGCCAGCTCACCCTCTAGCGGGAGGGGCTATGAGCAGTTCTTC. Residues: CASSPSSGRGYEQFF.